Sequencing of this TCR beta chain was carried out in a study of vaccination effects on CD4 cells after COVID-19. Note on this clone: The target antigen is unknown.

Findings of the study overall: No early post-infection timepoints were available in the study, which also included few convalescent patients.

The CDR3 is 14 amino acids. Trimming cost V 1 base and J 10 bases, with 13 bases left between them. Per germline, CDR1 LGHNA and CDR2 YNFKEQ. Viral peptide pools were used in the ViraFEST assay to expand antigen-specific CD4+ T cells, and sequencing came afterward. Upon completion of 10 to 11 days in culture, CD4+ T cells were isolated. Two-dose BNT162b2 or mRNA-1273 vaccination was given to participants. Libraries were prepared by immunoSEQ multiplex PCR; TCRdb keeps only in-frame clonotypes and omits some of them. Found here are about 24,000 clones, about three quarters of them singletons; the top ten hold under 30%.

The sequenced sample was CD4+ T cells from PBMCs cultured with HCoV-NL63 spike peptides, obtained after COVID-19 vaccination. This clonotype was sampled from a human donor who received a COVID-19 vaccine. The V and J genes are TRBV4-2 and TRBJ2-2, with D possibly TRBD1 on 6 matching bases. The CDR3 protein is CASSQVGATEELFF. The CDR3 region has the DNA TGTGCCAGCAGCCAAGTGGGGGCCACGGAGGAGCTGTTTTTT.